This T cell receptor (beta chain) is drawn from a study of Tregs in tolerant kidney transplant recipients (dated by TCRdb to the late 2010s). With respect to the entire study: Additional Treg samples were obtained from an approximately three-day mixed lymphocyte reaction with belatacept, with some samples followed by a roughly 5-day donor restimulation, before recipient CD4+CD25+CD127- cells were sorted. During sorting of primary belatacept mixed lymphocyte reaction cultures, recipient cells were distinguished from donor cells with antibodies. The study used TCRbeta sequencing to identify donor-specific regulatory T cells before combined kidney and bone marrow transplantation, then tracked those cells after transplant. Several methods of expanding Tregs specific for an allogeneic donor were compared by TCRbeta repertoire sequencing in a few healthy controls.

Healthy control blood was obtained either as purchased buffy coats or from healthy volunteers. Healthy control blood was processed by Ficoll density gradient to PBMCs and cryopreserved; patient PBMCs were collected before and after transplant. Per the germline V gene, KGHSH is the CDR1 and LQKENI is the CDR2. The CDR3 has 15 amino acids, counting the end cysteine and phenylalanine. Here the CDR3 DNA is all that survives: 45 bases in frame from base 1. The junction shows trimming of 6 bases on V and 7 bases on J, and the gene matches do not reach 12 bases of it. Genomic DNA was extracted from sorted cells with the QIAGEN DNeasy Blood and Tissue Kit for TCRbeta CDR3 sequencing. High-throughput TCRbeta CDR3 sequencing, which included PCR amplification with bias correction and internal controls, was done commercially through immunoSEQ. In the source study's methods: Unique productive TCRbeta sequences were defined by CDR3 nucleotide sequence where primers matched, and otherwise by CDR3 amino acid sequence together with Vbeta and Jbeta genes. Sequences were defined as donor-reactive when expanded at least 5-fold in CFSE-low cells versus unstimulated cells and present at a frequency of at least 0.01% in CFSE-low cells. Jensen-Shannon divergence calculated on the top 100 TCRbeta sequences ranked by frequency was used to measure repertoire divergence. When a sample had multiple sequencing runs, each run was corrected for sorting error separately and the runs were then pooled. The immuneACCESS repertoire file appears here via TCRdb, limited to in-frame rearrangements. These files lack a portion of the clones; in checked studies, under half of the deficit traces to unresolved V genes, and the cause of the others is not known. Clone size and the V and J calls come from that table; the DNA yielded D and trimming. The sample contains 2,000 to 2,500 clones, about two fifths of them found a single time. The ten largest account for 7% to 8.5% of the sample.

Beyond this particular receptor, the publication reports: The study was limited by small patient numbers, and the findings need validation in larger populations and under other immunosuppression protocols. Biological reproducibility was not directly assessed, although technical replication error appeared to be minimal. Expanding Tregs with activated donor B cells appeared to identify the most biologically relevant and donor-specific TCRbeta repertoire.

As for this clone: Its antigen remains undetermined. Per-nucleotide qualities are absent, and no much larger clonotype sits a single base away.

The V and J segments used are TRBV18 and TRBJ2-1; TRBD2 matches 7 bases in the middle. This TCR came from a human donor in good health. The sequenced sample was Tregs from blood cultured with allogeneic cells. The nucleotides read TGTGCCAGCTCCCCCCGACTAGCTCTTTTTAATGAGCAGTTCTTC. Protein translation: CASSPRLALFNEQFF.